This T cell receptor (beta chain) was captured by sequencing in a study of cytomegalovirus exposure and HLA in healthy donors. Study results and caveats: Subsequent analysis found a tendency for first-cohort TCR clusters to co-occur within the 95 to 150 validation repertoires.

CDR1 is SGHVS and CDR2 is FNYEAQ in the germline V gene. The CDR3 covers 14 residues. V shed 5 bases, J shed 10 bases, and the junction held 5 bases outside the gene matches. TCRdb's table, derived via immunoSEQ multiplex PCR, lists solely in-frame clones and lacks some. The sample consists of 250,000 to 350,000 clones, around 89% of them appearing once. A word on this clone: Its antigen is currently unknown.

Sequencing was performed on PBMCs. This chain links TRBV7-6 with TRBJ2-1, with TRBD2 matching 13 bases. This TCR came from a woman aged 18-29 years in good health and CMV-seronegative. The CDR3 protein is CASSRQTSGGEQFF. The DNA of the CDR3 is TGTGCCAGCAGCCGCCAGACTAGCGGGGGGGAGCAGTTCTTC.